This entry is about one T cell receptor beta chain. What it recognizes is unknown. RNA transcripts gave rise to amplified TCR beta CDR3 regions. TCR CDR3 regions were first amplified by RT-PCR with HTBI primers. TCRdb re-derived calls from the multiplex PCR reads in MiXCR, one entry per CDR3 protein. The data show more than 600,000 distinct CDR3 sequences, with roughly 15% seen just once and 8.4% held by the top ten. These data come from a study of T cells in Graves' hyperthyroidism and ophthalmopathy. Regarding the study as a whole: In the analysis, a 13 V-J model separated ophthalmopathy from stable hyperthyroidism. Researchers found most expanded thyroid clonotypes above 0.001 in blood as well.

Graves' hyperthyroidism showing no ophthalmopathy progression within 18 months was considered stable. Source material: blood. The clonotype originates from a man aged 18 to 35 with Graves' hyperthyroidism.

DNA for the CDR3: TGTGCCAGCAGCTTAGTTTCCATGAACACTGAAGCTTTCTTT. Translating it yields CASSLVSMNTEAFF. V and J are TRBV7-9 and TRBJ1-1; no firm D call. The CDR3 spans 14 residues. Looked up from germline, CDR1 is SEHNR and CDR2 is FQNEAQ (reference sequence). The V gene lost 1 base and the J gene lost 0 bases, with 6 bases spanning the gap.